These T cell receptor beta chains were read from a single sample in a study of T cell clusters in autoimmune cytopenias. TCRdb re-called the multiplex PCR reads and catalogs CDR3 proteins one per entry, DNA excluded. The sample holds more than 6,000 distinct CDR3 sequences. These data are also associated with another study on T cell repertoires in aging, cancer and after chemotherapy.

The sequencing input was peripheral blood. The source is a human donor in good health. CDR3s include the opening cysteine and the closing phenylalanine or tryptophan. Each record gives: J gene, clone size, V gene, CDR3 protein. Rows give clone size only sometimes, using once, few, many, or a class for an expanded clone.

j_call: TRBJ1-6
clone_size: medium-sized
v_call: TRBV5-4
cdr3_aa: CASRKTGSNSPLHF

j_call: TRBJ2-2
clone_size: -
v_call: TRBV7-9
cdr3_aa: CASRSTSGYTGELFF

j_call: TRBJ1-1
clone_size: -
v_call: TRBV6-6
cdr3_aa: CASSTPGGAWTEAFF

j_call: TRBJ1-4
clone_size: -
v_call: TRBV15
cdr3_aa: CATSRDSSGEKLFF

j_call: TRBJ2-1
clone_size: medium-sized
v_call: TRBV13
cdr3_aa: CASSEGLWGGSLNEQFF

j_call: TRBJ1-1
clone_size: -
v_call: TRBV6-5
cdr3_aa: CDSSYFQGSTEAFF

j_call: TRBJ1-1
clone_size: -
v_call: TRBV6-6
cdr3_aa: CASSLVGGNTEAFF

j_call: TRBJ1-1
clone_size: -
v_call: TRBV6-4
cdr3_aa: CASSDGGAGVPKAFF

j_call: TRBJ2-5
clone_size: -
v_call: TRBV6-2/TRBV6-3
cdr3_aa: CASSYRLAGGRYQETQYF

j_call: TRBJ2-7
clone_size: medium-sized
v_call: TRBV19
cdr3_aa: CASSTLAGARRYEQYF

j_call: TRBJ1-1
clone_size: -
v_call: TRBV6-1
cdr3_aa: CASSETRSNTEAFF

j_call: TRBJ2-1
clone_size: -
v_call: TRBV6-2/TRBV6-3
cdr3_aa: CATLRGLFYNEQFF

j_call: TRBJ2-5
clone_size: -
v_call: TRBV10-2
cdr3_aa: CASSSGQGAGMQETQYF

j_call: TRBJ2-1
clone_size: -
v_call: TRBV18
cdr3_aa: CASSPLPLTSSYNEQFF

j_call: TRBJ1-2
clone_size: -
v_call: TRBV29-1
cdr3_aa: CSVIFDGYGYTF

j_call: TRBJ2-5
clone_size: -
v_call: TRBV6-2/TRBV6-3
cdr3_aa: CASSNPRQAQETQYF

j_call: TRBJ2-3
clone_size: medium-sized
v_call: TRBV6-1
cdr3_aa: CASSAQGASTDTQYF

j_call: TRBJ2-3
clone_size: large
v_call: TRBV29-1
cdr3_aa: CSAARDHTDTQYF

j_call: TRBJ2-5
clone_size: -
v_call: TRBV12-3/TRBV12-4
cdr3_aa: CASSYSGGLGETQYF

j_call: TRBJ2-2
clone_size: medium-sized
v_call: TRBV19
cdr3_aa: CASMWGAGELFF

j_call: TRBJ1-1
clone_size: -
v_call: TRBV5-1
cdr3_aa: CASSLGMAGNTEAFF

j_call: TRBJ1-2
clone_size: -
v_call: TRBV27
cdr3_aa: CASSLMMGVGYTF

j_call: TRBJ1-1
clone_size: -
v_call: TRBV19
cdr3_aa: CASSMYGATEAFF

j_call: TRBJ2-1
clone_size: -
v_call: TRBV15
cdr3_aa: CATSSLDRDNEQFF

j_call: TRBJ2-3
clone_size: -
v_call: TRBV6-5
cdr3_aa: CATSPPGGADTQYF

j_call: TRBJ1-6
clone_size: -
v_call: TRBV19
cdr3_aa: CASSIWGQGNSPLHF

j_call: TRBJ2-2
clone_size: -
v_call: TRBV5-1
cdr3_aa: CASSLAPRGARNTGELFF

j_call: TRBJ2-6
clone_size: -
v_call: TRBV6-5
cdr3_aa: CASSFDRFPANVLTF

j_call: TRBJ2-1
clone_size: -
v_call: TRBV27
cdr3_aa: CASSFYNEQFF

j_call: TRBJ1-3
clone_size: -
v_call: TRBV13
cdr3_aa: CASSLDAGGNTIYF

j_call: TRBJ2-5
clone_size: -
v_call: TRBV5-6
cdr3_aa: CASSRDSLQETQYF

j_call: TRBJ1-1
clone_size: -
v_call: TRBV27
cdr3_aa: CASSLFSGTEAFF

j_call: TRBJ2-2
clone_size: medium-sized
v_call: TRBV11-1
cdr3_aa: CASSLRRTGRTGELFF

j_call: TRBJ2-7
clone_size: medium-sized
v_call: TRBV29-1
cdr3_aa: CSDLRLAGGYEQYF

j_call: TRBJ2-3
clone_size: -
v_call: TRBV5-5
cdr3_aa: CASSSLAGGGFTDTQYF

j_call: TRBJ1-6
clone_size: -
v_call: TRBV19
cdr3_aa: CASSMYPGQGSSYNSPLHF